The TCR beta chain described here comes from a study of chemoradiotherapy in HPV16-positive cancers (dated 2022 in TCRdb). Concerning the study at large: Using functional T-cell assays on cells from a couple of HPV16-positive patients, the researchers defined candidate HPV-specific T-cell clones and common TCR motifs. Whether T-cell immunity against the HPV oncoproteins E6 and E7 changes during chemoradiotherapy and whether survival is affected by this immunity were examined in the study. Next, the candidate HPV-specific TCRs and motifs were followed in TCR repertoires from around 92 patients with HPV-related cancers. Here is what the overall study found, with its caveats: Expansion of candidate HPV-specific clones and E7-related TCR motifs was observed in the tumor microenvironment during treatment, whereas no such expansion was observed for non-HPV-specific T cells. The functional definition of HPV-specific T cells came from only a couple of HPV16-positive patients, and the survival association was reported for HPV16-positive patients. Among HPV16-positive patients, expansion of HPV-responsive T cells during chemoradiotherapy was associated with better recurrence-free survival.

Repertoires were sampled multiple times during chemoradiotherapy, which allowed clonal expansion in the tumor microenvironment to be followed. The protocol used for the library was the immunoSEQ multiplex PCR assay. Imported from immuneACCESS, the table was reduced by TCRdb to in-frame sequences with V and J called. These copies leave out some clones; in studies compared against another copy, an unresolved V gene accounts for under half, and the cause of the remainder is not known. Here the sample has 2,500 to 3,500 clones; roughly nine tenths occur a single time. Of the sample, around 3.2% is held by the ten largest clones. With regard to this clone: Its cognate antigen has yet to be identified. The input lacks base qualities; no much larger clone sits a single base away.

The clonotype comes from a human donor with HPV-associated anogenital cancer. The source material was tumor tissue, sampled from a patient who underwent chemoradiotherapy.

The CDR3 has the sequence CASSLGIGINYGYTF. The DNA sequence reads TGTGCCAGCAGCTTAGGAATAGGGATTAACTATGGCTACACCTTC. Recombination linked TRBV7-8 to TRBJ1-2; confidence is insufficient to name the D gene. The CDR3 runs 15 amino acids, cysteine and phenylalanine included. Only the CDR3 part of the read is kept: 45 bases, read in frame from the first base. Looking up the germline V gene yields CDR1 SGHVS and CDR2 FQNEAQ. Trimming removed 1 base from V and 1 base from J, leaving 10 bases between the germline ends.